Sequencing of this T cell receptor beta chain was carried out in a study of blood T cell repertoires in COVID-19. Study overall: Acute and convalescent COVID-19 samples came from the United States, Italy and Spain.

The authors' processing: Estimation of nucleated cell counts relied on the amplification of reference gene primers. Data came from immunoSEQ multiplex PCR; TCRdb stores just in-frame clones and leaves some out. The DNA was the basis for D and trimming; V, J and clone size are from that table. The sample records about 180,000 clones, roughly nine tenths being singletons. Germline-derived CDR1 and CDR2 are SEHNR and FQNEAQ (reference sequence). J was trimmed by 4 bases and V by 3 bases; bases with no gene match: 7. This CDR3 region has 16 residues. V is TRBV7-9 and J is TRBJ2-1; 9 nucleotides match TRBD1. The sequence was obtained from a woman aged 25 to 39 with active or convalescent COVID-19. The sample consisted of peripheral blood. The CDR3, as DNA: TGTGCCAGCAGCTTTATGCCGGGACAGGGATACAATGAGCAGTTCTTC. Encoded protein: CASSFMPGQGYNEQFF.